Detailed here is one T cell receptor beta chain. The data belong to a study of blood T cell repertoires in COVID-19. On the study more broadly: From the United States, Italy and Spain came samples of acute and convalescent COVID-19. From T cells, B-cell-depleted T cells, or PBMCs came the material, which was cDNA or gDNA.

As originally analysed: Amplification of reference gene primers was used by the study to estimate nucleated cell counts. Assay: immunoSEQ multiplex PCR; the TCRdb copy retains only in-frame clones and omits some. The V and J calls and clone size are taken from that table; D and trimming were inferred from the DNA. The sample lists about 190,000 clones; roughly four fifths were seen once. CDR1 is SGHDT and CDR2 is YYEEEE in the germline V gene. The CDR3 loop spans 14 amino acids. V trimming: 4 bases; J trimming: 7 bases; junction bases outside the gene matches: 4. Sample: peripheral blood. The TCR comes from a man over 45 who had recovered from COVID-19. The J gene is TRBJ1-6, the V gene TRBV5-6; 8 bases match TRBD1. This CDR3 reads CASSPTGANSPLHF. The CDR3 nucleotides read TGTGCCAGCAGCCCGACAGGGGCGAATTCACCCCTCCACTTT.